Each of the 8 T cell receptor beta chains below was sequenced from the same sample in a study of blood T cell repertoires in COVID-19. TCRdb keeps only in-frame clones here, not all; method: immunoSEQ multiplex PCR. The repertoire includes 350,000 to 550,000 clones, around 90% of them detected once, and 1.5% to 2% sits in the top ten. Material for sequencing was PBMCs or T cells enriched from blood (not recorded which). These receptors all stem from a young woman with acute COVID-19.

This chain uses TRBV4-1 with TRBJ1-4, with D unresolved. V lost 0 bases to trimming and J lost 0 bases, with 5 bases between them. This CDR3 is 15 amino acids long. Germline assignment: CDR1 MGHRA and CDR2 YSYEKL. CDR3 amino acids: CASSQDLATNEKLFF. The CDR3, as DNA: TGCGCCAGCAGCCAAGATCTAGCAACTAATGAAAAACTGTTTTTT.

CDR3 sequence: CASSIRHTSNYGYTF. Here the CDR3 DNA reads TGTGCCAGCAGCATTAGACACACCTCTAACTATGGCTACACCTTC. The chain couples TRBV21-1 to TRBJ1-2; the table's D call of TRBD1 was not tested on the DNA. TRBV21-1 has pseudogene status. The CDR3 contains 15 residues.

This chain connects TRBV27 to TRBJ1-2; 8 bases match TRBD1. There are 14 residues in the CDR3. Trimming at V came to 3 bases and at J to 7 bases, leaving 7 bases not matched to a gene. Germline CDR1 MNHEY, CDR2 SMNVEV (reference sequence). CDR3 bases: TGTGCCAGCAGTTTGGGTCAGGGGGCGCGTGGCTACACCTTC. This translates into CASSLGQGARGYTF.

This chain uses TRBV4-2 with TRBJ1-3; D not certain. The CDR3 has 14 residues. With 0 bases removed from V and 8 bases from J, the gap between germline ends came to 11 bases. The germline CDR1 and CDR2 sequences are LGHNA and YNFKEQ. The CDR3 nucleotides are TGTGCCAGCAGCCAAGATCCCGGGAGACACACCATATATTTT. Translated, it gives CASSQDPGRHTIYF.

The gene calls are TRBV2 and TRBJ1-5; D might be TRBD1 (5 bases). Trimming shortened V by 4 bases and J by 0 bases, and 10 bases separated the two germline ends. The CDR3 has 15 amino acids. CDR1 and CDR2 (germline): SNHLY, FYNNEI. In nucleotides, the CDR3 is TGTGCCAGCAGTGGACAGTCGAATAGCAATCAGCCCCAGCATTTT. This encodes CASSGQSNSNQPQHF.

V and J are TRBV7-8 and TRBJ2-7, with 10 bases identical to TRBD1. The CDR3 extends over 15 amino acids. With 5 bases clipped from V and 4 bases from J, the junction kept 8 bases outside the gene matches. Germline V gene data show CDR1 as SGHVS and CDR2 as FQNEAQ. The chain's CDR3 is CASSHRQGARYEQYF. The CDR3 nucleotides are TGTGCCAGCAGCCACCGACAGGGGGCAAGGTACGAGCAGTACTTC.

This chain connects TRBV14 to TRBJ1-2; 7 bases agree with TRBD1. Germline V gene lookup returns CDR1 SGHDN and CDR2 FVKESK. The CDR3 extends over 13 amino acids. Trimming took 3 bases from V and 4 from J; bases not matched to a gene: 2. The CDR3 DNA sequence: TGTGCCAGCAGCCAGACAGGGATCTATGGCTACACCTTC. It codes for CASSQTGIYGYTF.

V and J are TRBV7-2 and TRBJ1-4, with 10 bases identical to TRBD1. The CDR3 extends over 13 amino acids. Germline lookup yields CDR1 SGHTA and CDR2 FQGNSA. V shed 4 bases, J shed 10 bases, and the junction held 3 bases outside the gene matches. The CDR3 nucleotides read TGTGCCAGCAGCTGGGGGGACAGGGGAAAACTGTTTTTT. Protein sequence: CASSWGDRGKLFF.